These 5 T cell receptor beta chains came from one sample sequenced in a study of cytomegalovirus exposure and HLA in healthy donors. The PCR ran on 60 Vbeta and 13 Jbeta primers. This table comes from immunoSEQ multiplex PCR, and its TCRdb copy is limited to in-frame clones, with some not included. The data show some 30,000 clones, 80% to 90% seen once. The sequencing sample was made of PBMCs. These receptors all stem from a boy younger than 18 in good health and CMV-seronegative.

This chain uses TRBV28 with TRBJ2-7, with 9 nucleotides matching TRBD1. The J segment lost 4 bases and the V segment lost 5 bases, leaving 18 bases of the junction unmatched. Germline CDR1 MDHEN, CDR2 SYDVKM. The CDR3 has 18 residues. CDR3 loop: CASSLISWTGVQDYEQYF. The CDR3 region has the DNA TGTGCCAGCAGTCTGATCTCGTGGACAGGGGTTCAGGATTACGAGCAGTACTTC. Filled out from reference TRBV28 and TRBJ2-7, the complete variable domain reads DVKVTQSSRYLVKRTGEKVFLECVQDMDHENMFWYRQDPGLGLRLIYFSYDVKMKEKGDIPEGYSVSREKKERFSLILESASTNQTSMYLCASSLISWTGVQDYEQYFGPGTRLTVT.

CDR3 region: CASSLGGALGANVLTF. CDR3 bases: TGTGCCAGCAGCCTAGGGGGGGCGCTTGGGGCCAACGTCCTGACTTTC. J is TRBJ2-6 and V is TRBV28; perhaps TRBD2 as D (7 bases). V lost 6 bases and J lost 3, with 15 bases in between. The germline V gene encodes CDR1 MDHEN and CDR2 SYDVKM. This CDR3 has 16 amino acids.

The gene calls are TRBV10-3 and TRBJ2-3, with TRBD1 identical over 7 bases. CDR1 is ENHRY, CDR2 SYGVKD, per germline. V gave up 5 bases and J gave up 0 bases; unmatched junction bases: 8. The CDR3 has 16 amino acids. In nucleotides, the CDR3 is TGTGCCATCAGTCCTGGGGACAGAGCTAGCACAGATACGCAGTATTTT. Translating it yields CAISPGDRASTDTQYF.

This rearrangement joins TRBV5-6 to TRBJ2-5; D remains unclear. Trimming pared 2 bases from V and 3 bases from J, leaving 11 bases between. Germline V gene data show CDR1 as SGHDT and CDR2 as YYEEEE. The CDR3 contains 14 residues. CDR3 coding DNA: TGTGCCAGCAGCTTTCTCTCTAGTGAAGAGACCCAGTACTTC. It specifies CASSFLSSEETQYF.

V and J are TRBV7-9 and TRBJ2-7; TRBD1 might be the D (6 bases). Trimming removed 1 base at V and 1 base at J, with 8 bases between. Germline CDR1 SEHNR, CDR2 FQNEAQ (reference sequence). The CDR3 has 14 residues. CDR3 DNA sequence: TGTGCCAGCAGCTTAGTGCAGGGGTCCTACGAGCAGTACTTC. Amino acid sequence: CASSLVQGSYEQYF.